A selection of T cell receptor beta chains follows, all from one sample in a study of a mutant IDH1 vaccine in newly diagnosed glioma. For these receptors, no antigen is known. Libraries were prepared by immunoSEQ multiplex PCR; TCRdb keeps only in-frame clonotypes and omits some of them. This sample has some 21,000 clones; roughly nine tenths occur once, and the top ten carry around 6%. The sequencing here drew on PBMCs, taken from a glioma patient whose treatment included an IDH1 peptide vaccine. Source of these receptors: a woman aged 40 to 49 with glioma. CDR3s include the opening cysteine and the closing phenylalanine or tryptophan. A D gene is named only where the DNA matches it firmly. Clone sizes are given selectively: once, few, many, or a class where the clone is expanded.

abundance: NA
d_gene: TRBD2
j_gene: TRBJ2-1
v_gene: TRBV7-8
CDR3nt: TGTGCCAGCAGCTTAAAAGTACCGGGACTAGAATGGAATGAGCAGTTCTTC
CDR3aa: CASSLKVPGLEWNEQFF

abundance: once
d_gene: NA
j_gene: TRBJ2-7
v_gene: TRBV7-2
CDR3nt: TGTGCCAGCAGCTTATCTGGGACGGTTCAGTACTTC
CDR3aa: CASSLSGTVQYF

abundance: NA
d_gene: NA
j_gene: TRBJ1-4
v_gene: TRBV7-2
CDR3nt: TGTGCCAGCAGCGCGGGCCATACCGGGGGCACTAATGAAAAACTGTTTTTT
CDR3aa: CASSAGHTGGTNEKLFF

abundance: NA
d_gene: NA
j_gene: TRBJ1-6
v_gene: TRBV5-4
CDR3nt: TGTGCCAGCAGCCGAACAGGTCTGAATTCACCCCTCCACTTT
CDR3aa: CASSRTGLNSPLHF

abundance: NA
d_gene: TRBD1
j_gene: TRBJ2-3
v_gene: TRBV5-1
CDR3nt: TGCGCCAGCAGCCCTTTTGCGGGACAGGGGGAAGATACGCAGTATTTT
CDR3aa: CASSPFAGQGEDTQYF

abundance: NA
d_gene: NA
j_gene: TRBJ1-1
v_gene: TRBV15
CDR3nt: TGTGCCACCAGCAACCCAGGGCGCCAAGCTTTCTTT
CDR3aa: CATSNPGRQAFF

abundance: NA
d_gene: NA
j_gene: TRBJ2-5
v_gene: TRBV19
CDR3nt: TGTGCCAGTAAGAGGCCGGGACACCAAGAGACCCAGTACTTC
CDR3aa: CASKRPGHQETQYF

abundance: NA
d_gene: NA
j_gene: TRBJ2-6
v_gene: TRBV4-1
CDR3nt: TGCGCCAGCAGCCAATCCCAGGGTTCGTCTGGGGCCAACGTCCTGACTTTC
CDR3aa: CASSQSQGSSGANVLTF

abundance: NA
d_gene: NA
j_gene: TRBJ2-1
v_gene: TRBV30
CDR3nt: TGTGCCTGGAGTTTGGCCGGCCCAACTACGCAGTTCTTC
CDR3aa: CAWSLAGPTTQFF

abundance: NA
d_gene: NA
j_gene: TRBJ2-7
v_gene: TRBV20-1
CDR3nt: TGCAGTGGTCTCTTAGACGAGCAGTACTTC
CDR3aa: CSGLLDEQYF

abundance: NA
d_gene: TRBD1
j_gene: TRBJ1-4
v_gene: TRBV27
CDR3nt: TGTGCCAGCAGTCCCTTACAGGGGGCAGGTGAAAAACTGTTTTTT
CDR3aa: CASSPLQGAGEKLFF

abundance: NA
d_gene: NA
j_gene: TRBJ1-1
v_gene: TRBV2
CDR3nt: TGTGCCAGCAGCCGAGGACAGTTTAGGAACACTGAAGCTTTCTTT
CDR3aa: CASSRGQFRNTEAFF

abundance: NA
d_gene: NA
j_gene: TRBJ2-3
v_gene: TRBV5-4
CDR3nt: TGTGCCAGCAGCTTCCAGGCGGAGGGACCGGATACGCAGTATTTT
CDR3aa: CASSFQAEGPDTQYF

abundance: NA
d_gene: TRBD1
j_gene: TRBJ1-2
v_gene: TRBV6-6
CDR3nt: TGTGCCAGCAGTTACTCCGGGACAGCCTTCTATGGCTACACCTTC
CDR3aa: CASSYSGTAFYGYTF

abundance: NA
d_gene: NA
j_gene: TRBJ1-1
v_gene: TRBV10-2
CDR3nt: TGCGCCAGCAGTGAGTGGGCAGCGATGAACACTGAAGCTTTCTTT
CDR3aa: CASSEWAAMNTEAFF

abundance: NA
d_gene: TRBD2
j_gene: TRBJ2-6
v_gene: TRBV7-2
CDR3nt: TGTGCCAGCAGCCCCCGGGGGGCTGGGGCCAACGTCCTGACTTTC
CDR3aa: CASSPRGAGANVLTF

abundance: NA
d_gene: NA
j_gene: TRBJ1-2
v_gene: TRBV5-4
CDR3nt: TGTGCCAGCACCAAGAGGGAAAACTATGGCTACACCTTC
CDR3aa: CASTKRENYGYTF

abundance: few
d_gene: NA
j_gene: TRBJ1-4
v_gene: TRBV6-6
CDR3nt: TGTGCCAGCAGCCGGGACTATAATGAAAAACTGTTTTTT
CDR3aa: CASSRDYNEKLFF

abundance: NA
d_gene: NA
j_gene: TRBJ1-5
v_gene: TRBV4-1
CDR3nt: TGCGCCAGCAGCCAAGAATGGGGGAATCAGCCCCAGCATTTT
CDR3aa: CASSQEWGNQPQHF

abundance: NA
d_gene: TRBD2
j_gene: TRBJ2-1
v_gene: TRBV2
CDR3nt: TGTGCCAGCAGTGGGCGGACTAGCGGGGTTAACAATGAGCAGTTCTTC
CDR3aa: CASSGRTSGVNNEQFF

abundance: NA
d_gene: NA
j_gene: TRBJ1-5
v_gene: TRBV4-1
CDR3nt: TGCGCCAGCAGCCAAGTGAGAGGCCGTAATCAGCCCCAGCATTTT
CDR3aa: CASSQVRGRNQPQHF

abundance: NA
d_gene: NA
j_gene: TRBJ2-2
v_gene: TRBV10-1
CDR3nt: TGCGCCAGCAGTGAATCTGACACCGGGGAGCTGTTTTTT
CDR3aa: CASSESDTGELFF

abundance: NA
d_gene: NA
j_gene: TRBJ1-1
v_gene: TRBV5-1
CDR3nt: TGCGCCAGCAGCTTGGAGGGGTGGGCTGAAGCTTTCTTT
CDR3aa: CASSLEGWAEAFF

abundance: NA
d_gene: NA
j_gene: TRBJ2-7
v_gene: TRBV30
CDR3nt: TGTGCCTGGAGTGTTCGAGCGGGCGCGTACGAGCAGTACTTC
CDR3aa: CAWSVRAGAYEQYF

abundance: NA
d_gene: NA
j_gene: TRBJ2-4
v_gene: TRBV5-1
CDR3nt: TGCGCCAGCAGGTTTGAGCCCCCGGGACCCACCCATAACATTCAGTACTTC
CDR3aa: CASRFEPPGPTHNIQYF

abundance: NA
d_gene: NA
j_gene: TRBJ1-2
v_gene: TRBV18
CDR3nt: TGTGCCAGCTCACCACCACGCAGACAGAACTATGGCTACACCTTC
CDR3aa: CASSPPRRQNYGYTF

abundance: NA
d_gene: TRBD1
j_gene: TRBJ2-7
v_gene: TRBV30
CDR3nt: TGTGCCTGGAGTAGTTCACGGGACAGGGCCTACGAGCAGTACTTC
CDR3aa: CAWSSSRDRAYEQYF

abundance: NA
d_gene: TRBD2
j_gene: TRBJ2-2
v_gene: TRBV19
CDR3nt: TGTGCCAGTAGTATTTCCGGCGGGGGGCCGTCCGGGGAGCTGTTTTTT
CDR3aa: CASSISGGGPSGELFF

abundance: NA
d_gene: NA
j_gene: TRBJ2-7
v_gene: TRBV6-5
CDR3nt: TGTGCCAGCAGTCCACAGGGTGAGTTCTACGAGCAGTACTTC
CDR3aa: CASSPQGEFYEQYF

abundance: NA
d_gene: NA
j_gene: TRBJ1-4
v_gene: TRBV6-4
CDR3nt: TGTGCCAGCACAGCTAATGAAAAACTGTTTTTT
CDR3aa: CASTANEKLFF

abundance: NA
d_gene: TRBD1
j_gene: TRBJ1-3
v_gene: TRBV30
CDR3nt: TGTGCCTGGAGTGACTCAGACAGGGACTCTGGAAACACCATATATTTT
CDR3aa: CAWSDSDRDSGNTIYF

abundance: NA
d_gene: NA
j_gene: TRBJ2-7
v_gene: TRBV15
CDR3nt: TGTGCCACCAGCAGTAACAGGGTTGCCCACGAGCAGTACTTC
CDR3aa: CATSSNRVAHEQYF

abundance: once
d_gene: TRBD1
j_gene: TRBJ2-7
v_gene: TRBV28
CDR3nt: TGTGCCAGCAGTTCACCGGACAGGGGGGTCAGCTACGAGCAGTACTTC
CDR3aa: CASSSPDRGVSYEQYF

abundance: NA
d_gene: TRBD2
j_gene: TRBJ2-2
v_gene: TRBV6-5
CDR3nt: TGTGCCAGCTCCAGCGGGGGTACGACCGGGGAGCTGTTTTTT
CDR3aa: CASSSGGTTGELFF

abundance: NA
d_gene: NA
j_gene: TRBJ1-4
v_gene: TRBV19
CDR3nt: TGTGCCAGTAGTATAGAAAGGGGACCTAATGAAAAACTGTTTTTT
CDR3aa: CASSIERGPNEKLFF

abundance: NA
d_gene: NA
j_gene: TRBJ2-2
v_gene: TRBV6-6
CDR3nt: TGTGCCAGCAGTTACGGCCATAACACCGGGGAGCTGTTTTTT
CDR3aa: CASSYGHNTGELFF

abundance: NA
d_gene: TRBD2
j_gene: TRBJ2-3
v_gene: TRBV19
CDR3nt: TGTGCCAGTAGTATAGCTGCGGGGGGGATTAGCACAGATACGCAGTATTTT
CDR3aa: CASSIAAGGISTDTQYF

abundance: NA
d_gene: NA
j_gene: TRBJ2-3
v_gene: TRBV6-5
CDR3nt: TGTGCCAGCAGTTACTACGGAGGCACAGATACGCAGTATTTT
CDR3aa: CASSYYGGTDTQYF

abundance: NA
d_gene: TRBD1
j_gene: TRBJ2-5
v_gene: TRBV7-9
CDR3nt: TGTGCCAGCAGCTCAACACAACAGGGGGCATACCAAGAGACCCAGTACTTC
CDR3aa: CASSSTQQGAYQETQYF

abundance: NA
d_gene: NA
j_gene: TRBJ2-1
v_gene: TRBV30
CDR3nt: TGTGCCTGGAGTGCGCAAGACAATGAGCAGTTCTTC
CDR3aa: CAWSAQDNEQFF

abundance: NA
d_gene: TRBD2
j_gene: TRBJ2-5
v_gene: TRBV13
CDR3nt: TGTGCCAGCAGCTTAGCGATGGTAGCGGGGGAGACCCAGTACTTC
CDR3aa: CASSLAMVAGETQYF

abundance: NA
d_gene: TRBD2
j_gene: TRBJ2-5
v_gene: TRBV6-1
CDR3nt: TGTGCCAGCAGTGGCGGGACTAGCGGGACCCGAGAGACCCAGTACTTC
CDR3aa: CASSGGTSGTRETQYF